This TCR beta chain is drawn from a study of blood T cell repertoires in COVID-19. V dropped 1 base and J dropped 3 bases, with 7 bases sitting between them. This CDR3 comprises 14 residues. The germline V gene encodes CDR1 SGHRS and CDR2 YFSETQ. Original processing methods: Researchers report that nucleated cell counts were estimated from reference gene primer amplification. This table comes from immunoSEQ multiplex PCR, and its TCRdb copy is limited to in-frame clones, with some not included. V, J and clone size are taken as reported in that table, and D and trimming were inferred from the DNA itself. The sample yields fewer than 60,000 clones, approximately 80% seen once.

The TCR originated in a human donor in a cohort sampled during active COVID-19. The chain is built from TRBV5-1 and TRBJ2-2, with D maybe TRBD1 (6 bases). The specimen was peripheral blood. CDR3 DNA sequence: TGCGCCAGCAGCTTGCGGACAGACACCGGGGAGCTGTTTTTT. It is translated as CASSLRTDTGELFF.